The sequence of this T cell receptor beta chain was determined in a study of blood T cell repertoires in COVID-19. The wider study: Acute and convalescent COVID-19 samples came from the United States, Italy and Spain. T cells, B-cell-depleted T cells, or PBMCs supplied cDNA or gDNA.

Germline V gene data show CDR1 as MGHRA and CDR2 as YSYEKL. The CDR3 has 15 amino acids. V was pared by 4 bases and J by 2 bases, with 8 bases of the junction left unmatched. Original methodology: Amplification of reference gene primers provided the estimated nucleated cell counts. Clones were read by immunoSEQ multiplex PCR, and TCRdb kept only the in-frame ones, dropping some. V and J calls and clone size are as listed in that table; D and trimming were resolved from the DNA. The sample yields 140,000 or so clones, 65% to 80% seen once. The material sequenced was peripheral blood. V usage is TRBV4-1 and J usage is TRBJ2-7; TRBD2 matches 7 bases. The sequence derives from a man between 60 and 70 years old with acute or convalescent COVID-19. CDR3 amino acids: CASSLRDYGTYEQYF. Written as DNA, the CDR3 is TGCGCCAGCAGCCTCCGGGACTATGGGACCTACGAGCAGTACTTC.